This record concerns one T cell receptor (beta chain) sequence. Its antigen remains unidentified. With 5 bases clipped from V and 2 bases from J, the junction kept 8 bases outside the gene matches. The germline CDR1 and CDR2 sequences are MNHEY and SVGAGI. The CDR3 runs 15 residues. MiXCR was run by TCRdb on the 5' RACE reads, yielding one entry per CDR3 protein. The table includes over 10,000 distinct CDR3 sequences, under 4% detected once. The time point denotes: sample taken at primary tumor resection. There were 75 or so donors, all of them untreated patients with early-stage non-small cell lung cancer. Tumor, nontumor lung or frozen PBMC supplied whole RNA, sequenced without sorting. The sample is drawn from a study of spatial heterogeneity in lung cancer. The overall study: Each distinct TCR and UMI combination averaged more than ten appearances in raw reads.

Study outcomes and limitations: When ubiquitous and regional expanded TCRs were counted, their numbers tracked ubiquitous and regional nonsynonymous mutations, respectively. Tumor mutation count correlated with how many alpha and beta TCRs expanded intratumorally.

The chain recombines TRBV6-5 with TRBJ1-2, with 7 positions matching TRBD1. Sequencing used lung tumor tissue, obtained at surgery. The origin of this receptor is a male donor with early-stage non-small cell lung cancer. The CDR3: CASSKGRQGNYGYTF. CDR3 nucleotide sequence: TGTGCCAGCAGTAAGGGGAGACAGGGAAACTATGGCTACACCTTC.